This paragraph covers one TCR beta chain sequence. Authors' data handling: Amplification of reference gene primers provided the estimated nucleated cell counts. The assay was immunoSEQ multiplex PCR, and TCRdb's table has in-frame clones only and misses some. V and J calls and clone size come straight from that table; D and trimming were deduced from the DNA. The table shows roughly 220,000 clones, with about nine tenths occurring only once. This sample is drawn from a study of blood T cell repertoires in COVID-19. The wider study: Sources were T cells, B-cell-depleted T cells, or PBMCs; the material itself was cDNA or gDNA.

This CDR3 contains 15 residues. CDR1 is WNHNN and CDR2 is SYGVQD in the germline V gene (reference sequence). The junction had 6 bases not matched to a gene; V was cut back by 7 bases and J by 0 bases. The clonotype was recovered from a young man who had recovered from COVID-19. The sequencing input was peripheral blood. The chain couples TRBV10-1 to TRBJ2-1; 7 positions match TRBD2. CDR3 region: CASNAGDLSYNEQFF. CDR3 nucleotide sequence: TGCGCCAGCAACGCGGGGGATCTCTCCTACAATGAGCAGTTCTTC.